Listed below are T cell receptor beta chains from one sample, sequenced in a study of control samples from healthy donors and cancer patients. The data were produced by immunoSEQ multiplex PCR, yet TCRdb's version contains in-frame clones alone and is incomplete. The repertoire holds around 170,000 clones, with 80% to 90% as singletons. Sequenced input: blood. These receptor sequences come from a woman in her twenties or thirties in good health. Each CDR3 is given with its conserved first and last residue. Fields, in order: J gene, D gene, V gene, clone size, CDR3 DNA, CDR3 protein. D genes are given only for firm matches. Clone size is shown for a subset of rows, as once, few, many or a class of expanded clone.

TRBJ2-2 - TRBV7-6 - TGTGCCAGCGGCACCGGGGAGCTGTTTTTT CASGTGELFF
TRBJ2-1 TRBD2 TRBV5-1 - TGCGCCAGCAGAACTAGCGAGTACAATGAGCAGTTCTTC CASRTSEYNEQFF
TRBJ2-2 - TRBV5-1 - TGCGCCAGCAGCTTGGTTGGCGGTACCTCGAACACCGGGGAGCTGTTTTTT CASSLVGGTSNTGELFF
TRBJ2-1 - TRBV19 - TGTGCCAGTAGTATGCGAGGGGCGGGCGGGGGCCGCAACAATGAGCAGTTCTTC CASSMRGAGGGRNNEQFF
TRBJ2-1 - TRBV7-9 - TGTGCCAGCAGCTTACACCAGGGAAACAATGAGCAGTTCTTC CASSLHQGNNEQFF
TRBJ2-5 - TRBV7-9 - TGTGCCAGCAGCCGAGGCGGGACAGACAACCAAGAGACCCAGTACTTC CASSRGGTDNQETQYF
TRBJ1-6 - TRBV9 - TGTGCCAGCAGCGCCACCAGGGGTGGCTCACCCCTCCACTTT CASSATRGGSPLHF
TRBJ1-4 TRBD1 TRBV11-2 few TGTGCCAGCAGTCGTACAGGGGGGTGGGTGACTAATGAAAAACTGTTTTTT CASSRTGGWVTNEKLFF
TRBJ2-1 - TRBV6-4 - TGTGCCAGCAAACGTTTTGAGGGGATACAGGCTGAGCAGTTCTTC CASKRFEGIQAEQFF
TRBJ2-1 - TRBV19 - TGTGCCAGTAGTAGACAGGATCATGAGCAGTTCTTC CASSRQDHEQFF
TRBJ1-5 - TRBV4-1 - TGCGCCAGCAGCCCCGGACAGCTGAATCAGCCCCAGCATTTT CASSPGQLNQPQHF
TRBJ2-1 - TRBV7-9 - TGTGCCAGCAGCTCCCCAGCGGAGGGGAAAAGCTCCTACAATGAGCAGTTCTTC CASSSPAEGKSSYNEQFF
TRBJ2-3 - TRBV21-1 - TGTGCCAGCAGCAAAGTTACTAGCGGGCGGGAATACACAGATACGCAGTATTTT CASSKVTSGREYTDTQYF
TRBJ2-3 TRBD2 TRBV5-5 - TGTGCCAGCAGCTTCGGACTAGCGGGAGAAGATACGCAGTATTTT CASSFGLAGEDTQYF
TRBJ1-1 TRBD1 TRBV18 - TGTGCCAGCTCACCAGTACACAGGGGTGGCACTGAAGCTTTCTTT CASSPVHRGGTEAFF
TRBJ2-2 - TRBV5-4 - TGTGCCAGCAGCTTGAGGGGAACTACAACGGCCACCGGGGAGCTGTTTTTT CASSLRGTTTATGELFF
TRBJ1-5 - TRBV5-1 - TGCGCCAGCAGTGACGGTATTCAGCCCCAGCATTTT CASSDGIQPQHF
TRBJ2-3 TRBD1 TRBV6-1 - TGTGCCAGCAGGGAAGGGGGGACAGGGGGCGATACGCAGTATTTT CASREGGTGGDTQYF
TRBJ2-7 - TRBV7-8 once TGTGCCAGCCCATCCCCCAGGCTGAAATGCAGTGGCACACCTTTC CASPSPRLKCSGTPF
TRBJ2-2 - TRBV11-2 - TGTGCCAGCAGCTCCCCAGACAGGCCCACCGGGGAGCTGTTTTTT CASSSPDRPTGELFF
TRBJ1-2 - TRBV24-1 - TGTGCCACCAGTGATCGGGCCTCGGGGTATGGCTACACCTTC CATSDRASGYGYTF
TRBJ2-1 TRBD1 TRBV18 - TGTGCCAGCTCACTCTCACAGGGGGCCGGGGGCAGTCATGAGCAGTTCTTC CASSLSQGAGGSHEQFF
TRBJ1-5 - TRBV27 - TGTGCCAGCAGTTTCGGGGCGGATCAGCCCCAGCATTTT CASSFGADQPQHF
TRBJ2-7 TRBD1 TRBV5-8 - TGTGCCATGGGACAGTCCTACGAGCAGTACTTC CAMGQSYEQYF
TRBJ1-1 - TRBV14 - TGTGCCAGCAGCCAAGCAACAGGCAGTGAAGCTTTCTTT CASSQATGSEAFF
TRBJ2-3 - TRBV7-2 - TGTGCCAGCAGCTTAGCCATTGGACAGAGCACAGATACGCAGTATTTT CASSLAIGQSTDTQYF
TRBJ2-7 - TRBV5-5 - TGTGCCAGCAGCTTAGAGACCTCCTACGAGCAGTACTTC CASSLETSYEQYF